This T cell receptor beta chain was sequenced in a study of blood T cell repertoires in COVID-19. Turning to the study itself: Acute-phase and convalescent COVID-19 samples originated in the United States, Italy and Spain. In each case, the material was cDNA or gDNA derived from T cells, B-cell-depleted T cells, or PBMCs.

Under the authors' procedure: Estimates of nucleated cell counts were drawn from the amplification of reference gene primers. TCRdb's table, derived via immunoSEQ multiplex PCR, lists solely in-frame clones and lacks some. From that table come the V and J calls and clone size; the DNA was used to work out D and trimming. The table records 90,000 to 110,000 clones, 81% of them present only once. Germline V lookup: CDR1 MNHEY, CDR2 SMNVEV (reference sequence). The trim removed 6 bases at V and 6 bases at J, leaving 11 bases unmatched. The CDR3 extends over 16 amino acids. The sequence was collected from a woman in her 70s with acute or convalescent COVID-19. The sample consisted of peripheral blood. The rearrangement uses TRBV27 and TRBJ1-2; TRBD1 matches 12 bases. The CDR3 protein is CASRAPGQGALDGYTF. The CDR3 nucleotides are TGTGCCAGCAGAGCACCGGGACAGGGGGCTTTGGATGGCTACACCTTC.